The 6 T cell receptor beta chains listed next were all sequenced from one sample in a study of T cells expressing NK-cell markers. Each CDR3 protein gets one entry in TCRdb, which reprocessed the 5' RACE reads and gives no DNA. The data include about 150,000 distinct CDR3 sequences; the top ten clones carry 37%. Sequences were obtained from blood T cells: a sorted CD56 or NKG2C T cell subset, CD4+ or CD8+ T cells, or bulk PBMC T cells (not recorded which). The receptors were sampled from a woman in her 50s in good health.

The chain employs TRBV11-2 and TRBJ1-1; as DNA is missing, the TRBD1 call by TCRdb cannot be tested. The CDR3 length is 15 residues. Germline CDR1 and CDR2: SGHAT and FQNNGV. CDR3 in amino acids: CASSSGRGANTEAFF.

This rearrangement joins TRBV10-3 to TRBJ2-6; the D call from TCRdb, TRBD1, cannot be confirmed without DNA. The CDR3 spans 16 residues. CDR1 ENHRY and CDR2 SYGVKD come from the germline V gene. This chain's CDR3 is CAIKPRTGSGANVLTF.

V usage is TRBV13 and J usage is TRBJ2-1; TCRdb gives TRBD1 as the D gene, but with no DNA this cannot be confirmed. The CDR3 runs to 23 residues. Germline V gene sequence: CDR1 PRHDT, CDR2 FYEKMQ (reference sequence). The CDR3 spells CASRSQGVHTDGTNSLFVDEQFF. Filled out from reference TRBV13 and TRBJ2-1, the complete variable domain reads AAGVIQSPRHLIKEKRETATLKCYPIPRHDTVYWYQQGPGQDPQFLISFYEKMQSDKGSIPDRFSAQQFSDYHSELNMSSLELGDSALYFCASRSQGVHTDGTNSLFVDEQFFGPGTRLTVL.

This chain connects TRBV30 to TRBJ2-1; no DNA is available, so the TRBD1 call from TCRdb remains unchecked. Looked up from germline, CDR1 is GTSNPN and CDR2 is SVGIG (reference sequence). The CDR3 covers 15 residues. This CDR3 reads CAWAAGTGPNIEQFF. Full variable domain (rest looked up from reference TRBV30 and TRBJ2-1): SQTIHQWPATLVQPVGSPLSLECTVEGTSNPNLYWYRQAAGRGLQLLFYSVGIGQISSEVPQNLSASRPQDRQFILSSKKLLLSDSGFYLCAWAAGTGPNIEQFFGPGTRLTVL.

The rearrangement uses TRBV5-1 and TRBJ2-1. Germline V gene lookup returns CDR1 SGHRS and CDR2 YFSETQ. The CDR3 has 11 amino acids. CDR3 sequence: CASSLAAAQFF.

The chain combines TRBV27 with TRBJ2-2; TCRdb's D gene call, TRBD2, goes unchecked for lack of DNA. The germline V gene encodes CDR1 MNHEY and CDR2 SMNVEV (reference sequence). This CDR3 spans 16 amino acids. The CDR3 protein is CASSPGLAGASGELFF.